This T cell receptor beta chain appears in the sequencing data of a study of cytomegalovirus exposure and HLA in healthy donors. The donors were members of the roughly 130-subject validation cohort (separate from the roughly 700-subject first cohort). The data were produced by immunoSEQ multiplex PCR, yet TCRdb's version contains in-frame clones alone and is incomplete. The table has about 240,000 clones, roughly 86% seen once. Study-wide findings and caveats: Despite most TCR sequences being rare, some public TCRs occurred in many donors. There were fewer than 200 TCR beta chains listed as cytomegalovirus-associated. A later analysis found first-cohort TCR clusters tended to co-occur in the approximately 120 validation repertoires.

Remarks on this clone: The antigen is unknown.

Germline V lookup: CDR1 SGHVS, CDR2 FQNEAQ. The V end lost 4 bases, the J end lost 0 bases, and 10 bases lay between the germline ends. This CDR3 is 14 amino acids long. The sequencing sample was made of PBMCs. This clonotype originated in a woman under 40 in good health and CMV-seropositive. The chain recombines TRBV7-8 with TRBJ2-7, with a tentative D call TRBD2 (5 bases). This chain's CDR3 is CASSSSGISYEQYF. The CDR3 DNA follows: TGTGCCAGCAGCTCATCCGGGATCTCCTACGAGCAGTACTTC.